What follows is one TCR beta chain and its context. Antigen specificity is unknown. Data came from immunoSEQ multiplex PCR; TCRdb stores just in-frame clones and leaves some out. Altogether over 15,000 clones are present, about 73% being singletons, with the ten largest covering about 29%. These data are taken from a study of CD4 T cells in relation to SARS-CoV-2 and coronaviruses. Study in general: No peptide or an HIV-1 Nef peptide pool served as negative control.

Study observations and caveats: Samples before the pandemic and after infection were not matched within any donor.

The germline V gene encodes CDR1 ENHRY and CDR2 SYGVKD. Trimming shortened V by 0 bases and J by 1 base, and 6 bases separated the two germline ends. This CDR3 comprises 15 residues. Before the COVID-19 pandemic, during about 2011-2019, CD4+ T cells were taken from unexposed donors. After approximately 10 days of culture, CD4+ T cells were isolated. Unexposed-donor CD4+ T cells were probed with SARS-CoV-2 S/N and four cold-coronavirus spikes, cells permitting. The source of this sequence is a human donor in good health. Material for sequencing was CD4+ T cells from PBMCs, cultured in vitro. The V and J genes are TRBV10-3 and TRBJ1-4; possibly TRBD1 for D (5 bases). CDR3 nucleotides: TGTGCCATCAGTGAGTCGGGGGGAACTAATGAAAAACTGTTTTTT. Amino acids: CAISESGGTNEKLFF.